The T cell receptor beta chain under discussion was sequenced for a study of cytomegalovirus exposure and HLA in healthy donors. The CDR3 loop spans 14 amino acids. With 2 bases removed from V and 0 bases from J, the gap between germline ends came to 4 bases. Looked up from germline, CDR1 is LGHNT and CDR2 is FRNRAP. For this clone: The sample carries other DNA sequences with the same CDR3.

This table comes from immunoSEQ multiplex PCR, and its TCRdb copy is limited to in-frame clones, with some not included. The sample includes approximately 82,000 clones, 90% to 95% of them seen just once. The source is a man younger than 35 in good health and CMV-seronegative. V and J are TRBV12-5 and TRBJ1-4; no reliable D call. The specimen sequenced was PBMCs. This chain's CDR3 is CASGLTATNEKLFF. CDR3 coding DNA: TGTGCTAGTGGTTTGACAGCAACTAATGAAAAACTGTTTTTT.